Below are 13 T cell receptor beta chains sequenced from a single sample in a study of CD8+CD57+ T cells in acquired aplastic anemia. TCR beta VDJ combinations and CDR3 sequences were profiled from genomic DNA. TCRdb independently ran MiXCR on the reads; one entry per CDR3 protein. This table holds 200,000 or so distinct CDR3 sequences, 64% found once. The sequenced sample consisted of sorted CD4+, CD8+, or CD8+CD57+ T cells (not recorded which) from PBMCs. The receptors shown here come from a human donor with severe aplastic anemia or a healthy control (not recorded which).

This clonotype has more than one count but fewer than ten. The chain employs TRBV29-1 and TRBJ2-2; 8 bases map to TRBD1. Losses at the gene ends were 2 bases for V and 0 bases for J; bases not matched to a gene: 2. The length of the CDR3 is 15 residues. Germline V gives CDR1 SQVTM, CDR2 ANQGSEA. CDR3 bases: TGCAGCGTTGAAATGACAGGGGCGAACACCGGGGAGCTGTTTTTT. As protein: CSVEMTGANTGELFF.

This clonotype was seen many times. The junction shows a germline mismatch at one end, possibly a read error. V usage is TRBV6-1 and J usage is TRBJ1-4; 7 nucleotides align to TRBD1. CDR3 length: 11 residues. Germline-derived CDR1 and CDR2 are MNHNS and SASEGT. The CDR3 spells CASSASGQSLF. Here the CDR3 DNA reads TGTGCCAGCAGTGCCTCGGGACAGTCCCTTTTT.

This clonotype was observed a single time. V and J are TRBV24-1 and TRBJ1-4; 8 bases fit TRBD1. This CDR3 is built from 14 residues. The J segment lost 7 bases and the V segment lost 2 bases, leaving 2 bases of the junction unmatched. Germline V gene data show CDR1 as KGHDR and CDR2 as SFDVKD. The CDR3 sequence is CATSDSGGGEKLFF. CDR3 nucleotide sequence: TGTGCCACCAGTGATTCAGGGGGCGGTGAAAAACTGTTTTTT.

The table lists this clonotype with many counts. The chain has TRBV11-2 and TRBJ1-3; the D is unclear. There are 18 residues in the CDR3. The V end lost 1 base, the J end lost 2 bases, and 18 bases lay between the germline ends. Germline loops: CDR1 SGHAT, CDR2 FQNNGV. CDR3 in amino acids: CASSLGAPKAQTGNTIYF. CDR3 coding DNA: TGTGCCAGCAGCTTAGGGGCCCCAAAAGCCCAGACTGGAAACACCATATATTTT.

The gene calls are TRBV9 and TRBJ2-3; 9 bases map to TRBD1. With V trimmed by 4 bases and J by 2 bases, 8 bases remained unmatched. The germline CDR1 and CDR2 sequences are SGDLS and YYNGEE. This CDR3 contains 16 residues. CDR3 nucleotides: TGTGCCAGCAGCAGGAGTGGGGACAGGGCCACAGATACGCAGTATTTT. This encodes CASSRSGDRATDTQYF.

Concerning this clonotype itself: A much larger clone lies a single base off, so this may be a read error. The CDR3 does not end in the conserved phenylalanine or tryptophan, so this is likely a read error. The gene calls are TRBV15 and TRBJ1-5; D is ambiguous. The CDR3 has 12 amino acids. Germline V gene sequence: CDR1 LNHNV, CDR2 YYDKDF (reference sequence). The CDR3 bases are TGTGCCGCCAGCAGAGATGATCAGCCCCAGCATCTT. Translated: CAASRDDQPQHL.

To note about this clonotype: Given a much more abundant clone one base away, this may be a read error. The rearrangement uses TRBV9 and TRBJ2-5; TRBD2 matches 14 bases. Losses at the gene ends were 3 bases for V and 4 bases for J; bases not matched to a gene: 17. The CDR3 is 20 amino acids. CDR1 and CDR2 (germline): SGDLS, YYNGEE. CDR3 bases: TGTGCCAGCAGCGGTCACCCGGGACTAGCGGGGGCCCTAAAGCGAGAGACCCAGTACTTC. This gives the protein CASSGHPGLAGALKRETQYF.

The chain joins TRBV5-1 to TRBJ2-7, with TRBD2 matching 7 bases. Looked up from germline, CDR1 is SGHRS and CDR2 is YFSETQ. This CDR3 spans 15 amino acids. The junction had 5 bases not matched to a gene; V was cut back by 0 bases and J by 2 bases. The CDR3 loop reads CASSLDPGGTYEQYF. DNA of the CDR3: TGCGCCAGCAGCTTGGACCCGGGGGGAACCTACGAGCAGTACTTC.

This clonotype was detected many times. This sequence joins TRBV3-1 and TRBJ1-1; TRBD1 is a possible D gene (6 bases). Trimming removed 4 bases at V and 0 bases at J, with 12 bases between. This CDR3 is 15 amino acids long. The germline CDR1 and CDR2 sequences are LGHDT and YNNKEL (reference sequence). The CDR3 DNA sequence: TGTGCCAGCAGCCCGACGGGACATATGAACACTGAAGCTTTCTTT. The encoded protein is CASSPTGHMNTEAFF.

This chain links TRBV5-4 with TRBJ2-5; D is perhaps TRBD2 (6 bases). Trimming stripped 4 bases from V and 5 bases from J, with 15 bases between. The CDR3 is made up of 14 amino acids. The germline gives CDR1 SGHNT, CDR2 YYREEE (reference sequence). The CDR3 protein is CASSPGDSQETQYF. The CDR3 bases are TGTGCCAGCAGCCCCGGGGACTCCCAGGAGACCCAGTACTTC.

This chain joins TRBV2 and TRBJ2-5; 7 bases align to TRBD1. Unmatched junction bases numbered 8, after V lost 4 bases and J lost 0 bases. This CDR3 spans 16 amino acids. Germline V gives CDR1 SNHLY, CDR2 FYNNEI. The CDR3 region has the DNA TGTGCCAGCAGTGTTGAGGTTGGACAGGACCAAGAGACCCAGTACTTC. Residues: CASSVEVGQDQETQYF. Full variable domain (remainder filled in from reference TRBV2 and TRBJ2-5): EPEVTQTPSHQVTQMGQEVILRCVPISNHLYFYWYRQILGQKVEFLVSFYNNEISEKSEIFDDQFSVERPDGSNFTLKIRSTKLEDSAMYFCASSVEVGQDQETQYFGPGTRLLVL.

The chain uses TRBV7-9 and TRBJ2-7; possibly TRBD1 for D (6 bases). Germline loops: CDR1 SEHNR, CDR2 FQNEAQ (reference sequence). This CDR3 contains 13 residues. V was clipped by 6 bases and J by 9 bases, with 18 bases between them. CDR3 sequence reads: CASRSGFPGAQYF. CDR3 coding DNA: TGTGCCAGCAGATCAGGGTTTCCAGGGGCGCAGTACTTC.

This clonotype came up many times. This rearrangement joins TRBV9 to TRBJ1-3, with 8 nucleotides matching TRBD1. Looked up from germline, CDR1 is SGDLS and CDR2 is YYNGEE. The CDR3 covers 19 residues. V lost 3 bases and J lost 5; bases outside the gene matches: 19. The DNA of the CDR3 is TGTGCCAGCAGCGGATGGACAGGGACGGAGTATAAGGCCCGAAACACCATATATTTT. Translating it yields CASSGWTGTEYKARNTIYF.